The 13 T cell receptor beta chains below were found in one sample sequenced in a study of blood T cell repertoires in COVID-19. Method: immunoSEQ multiplex PCR; TCRdb's copy keeps in-frame clones and lacks some. Here the sample spans 150,000 to 200,000 clones, around 88% being singletons. The sequenced material came from peripheral blood. The receptors were gathered from a human donor in a cohort sampled during active COVID-19.

The chain has TRBV6-2 or TRBV6-3 and TRBJ1-2, with unresolved D. Deletions cut 0 bases from V and 0 bases from J, with 8 bases between. The germline CDR1 and CDR2 sequences are MNHEY and SVGEGT. The CDR3 has 15 amino acids. In DNA form, the CDR3 reads TGTGCCAGCAGTTACTCGGGGAGGACTAACTATGGCTACACCTTC. It encodes CASSYSGRTNYGYTF.

The chain uses TRBV3-1 (or the pseudogene TRBV3-2) and TRBJ1-3, with D hard to call. Trimming took 1 base from V and 0 from J, leaving 7 bases between them. The CDR3 length is 15 residues. CDR1 is LGHDT, CDR2 YNNKEL, per germline (reference sequence). The CDR3 here is CASSQVPDSGNTIYF. The DNA for the CDR3 is TGTGCCAGCAGCCAAGTGCCAGACTCTGGAAACACCATATATTTT.

The V call is TRBV5-1, the J call TRBJ1-5, with TRBD1 identical over 8 bases. CDR1 is SGHRS, CDR2 YFSETQ, per germline. The CDR3 has 15 amino acids. Trimming cost V 0 bases and J 7 bases; bases outside gene matches: 6. CDR3 DNA sequence: TGCGCCAGCAGCTTGGAAGGACAGGGAGGGCAGCCCCAGCATTTT. This gives the protein CASSLEGQGGQPQHF. The full variable domain, in which reference TRBV5-1 and TRBJ1-5 provide the parts outside the CDR3, is KAGVTQTPRYLIKTRGQQVTLSCSPISGHRSVSWYQQTPGQGLQFLFEYFSETQRNKGNFPGRFSGRQFSNSRSEMNVSTLELGDSALYLCASSLEGQGGQPQHFGDGTRLSIL.

The genes are TRBV6-2 or TRBV6-3 and TRBJ1-3; 9 bases match TRBD1. The CDR3 length is 20 residues. CDR1 is MNHEY and CDR2 is SVGEGT in the germline V gene. V dropped 2 bases and J dropped 0; count of bases not matched to a gene: 14. The CDR3 sequence: CASSYDFGTGPQISGNTIYF. The CDR3 DNA reads TGTGCCAGCAGTTACGACTTCGGGACAGGGCCCCAAATCTCTGGAAACACCATATATTTT.

The rearrangement links TRBV4-3 to TRBJ1-2; the D gene is possibly TRBD1 (5 bases). There are 15 residues in the CDR3. Per germline, CDR1 LGHNA and CDR2 YSLEER. Trimming left V 0 bases short and J 8 bases short, with 16 bases between. The CDR3 spells CASSQEASGNGGYTF. In nucleotides, the CDR3 is TGCGCCAGCAGCCAAGAGGCTTCAGGGAATGGAGGCTACACCTTC.

The chain combines TRBV28 with TRBJ2-3; 8 bases align to TRBD1. The CDR3 is 14 amino acids. The ends lost 6 bases at V and 3 bases at J; junction bases unmatched: 5. Germline CDR1 reads MDHEN; CDR2 reads SYDVKM. The CDR3 DNA sequence: TGTGCCAGCAGGAGGACAGGGTTGACAGATACGCAGTATTTT. Amino acids: CASRRTGLTDTQYF.

The chain couples TRBV19 to TRBJ2-7, with 12 bases that match TRBD2. This CDR3 spans 15 amino acids. The germline V gene has CDR1 LNHDA and CDR2 SQIVND (reference sequence). The trim removed 4 bases at V and 1 base at J, leaving 2 bases unmatched. The CDR3: CASSKLAGGSYEQYF. In DNA, the CDR3 is TGTGCCAGTAGTAAACTAGCGGGAGGTTCCTACGAGCAGTACTTC.

This clone is a singleton in its sample. This chain joins TRBV6-1 and TRBJ1-1; TRBD1 is a possible D gene (6 bases). CDR1 MNHNS and CDR2 SASEGT come from the germline V gene. CDR3 length: 18 amino acids. Trimming cost V 0 bases and J 3 bases, with 20 bases left between them. The CDR3 protein is CASSEAPFGRGIYTEAFF. CDR3 nucleotides: TGTGCCAGCAGTGAAGCCCCCTTCGGGAGGGGGATATACACTGAAGCTTTCTTT.

V and J are TRBV5-4 and TRBJ1-4; 8 positions match TRBD1. CDR3 length equals 15 residues. In germline, CDR1 is SGHNT, CDR2 YYREEE (reference sequence). Losses at the gene ends were 4 bases for V and 1 base for J; bases not matched to a gene: 3. The CDR3 protein is CASSTGQGTNEKLFF. DNA of the CDR3: TGTGCCAGCAGCACAGGACAGGGAACTAATGAAAAACTGTTTTTT.

This clone is a singleton in its sample. The chain's CDR3 is CASSLGQGATGELFF. CDR3 nucleotides: TGTGCCAGCAGCCTCGGACAGGGAGCGACCGGGGAGCTGTTTTTT. The chain links TRBV7-9 to TRBJ2-2, with TRBD1 identical over 8 bases. J gave up 5 bases and V 5 bases, and 7 bases lay outside the gene matches. There are 15 residues in the CDR3. Germline values: CDR1 SEHNR, CDR2 FQNEAQ (reference sequence).

The genes are TRBV28 and TRBJ1-5, with a possible D match to TRBD1 (5 bases). This CDR3 comprises 14 residues. V was cut by 2 bases and J by 5 bases, with 10 bases left in between. Germline CDR1 reads MDHEN; CDR2 reads SYDVKM. DNA for the CDR3: TGTGCCAGCAGTTTAGGCCAGGGCGATCAGCCCCAGCATTTT. This translates into CASSLGQGDQPQHF. The full variable domain, its missing parts supplied by reference TRBV28 and TRBJ1-5, is DVKVTQSSRYLVKRTGEKVFLECVQDMDHENMFWYRQDPGLGLRLIYFSYDVKMKEKGDIPEGYSVSREKKERFSLILESASTNQTSMYLCASSLGQGDQPQHFGDGTRLSIL.

The V gene is TRBV30, the J gene TRBJ1-5, with D possibly being TRBD1 (5 bases). V was cut by 0 bases and J by 0 bases, with 12 bases left in between. Germline CDR1 and CDR2: GTSNPN and SVGIG (reference sequence). The CDR3 sequence is 16 residues long. The CDR3 here is CAWSVRRGGSNQPQHF. In DNA form, the CDR3 reads TGTGCCTGGAGTGTAAGGCGGGGGGGTAGCAATCAGCCCCAGCATTTT.

This clone was counted only a few times. At one end the junction does not follow the germline gene, possibly because of a read error. The V gene is TRBV6-4, the J gene TRBJ2-5, with 7 positions matching TRBD1. Germline-derived CDR1 and CDR2 are MRHNA and SNTAGT. The CDR3 is 12 residues long. Here the CDR3 reads CASSDYQTGFDF. In nucleotides, the CDR3 is TGTGCCAGCAGTGACTACCAGACAGGGTTCGACTTC.